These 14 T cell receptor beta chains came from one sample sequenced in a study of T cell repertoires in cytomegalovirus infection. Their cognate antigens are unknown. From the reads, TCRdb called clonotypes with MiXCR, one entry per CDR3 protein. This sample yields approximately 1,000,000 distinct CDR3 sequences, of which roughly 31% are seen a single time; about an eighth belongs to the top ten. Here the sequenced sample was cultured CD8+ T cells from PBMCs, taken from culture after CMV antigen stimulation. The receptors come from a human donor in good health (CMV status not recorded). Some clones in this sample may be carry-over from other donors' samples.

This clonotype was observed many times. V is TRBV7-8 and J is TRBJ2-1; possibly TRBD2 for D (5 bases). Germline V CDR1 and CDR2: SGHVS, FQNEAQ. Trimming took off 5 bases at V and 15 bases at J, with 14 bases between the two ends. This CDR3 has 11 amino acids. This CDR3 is CASSPAGSRFF. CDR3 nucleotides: TGTGCCAGCAGCCCGGCGGGTAGCCGGTTCTTC.

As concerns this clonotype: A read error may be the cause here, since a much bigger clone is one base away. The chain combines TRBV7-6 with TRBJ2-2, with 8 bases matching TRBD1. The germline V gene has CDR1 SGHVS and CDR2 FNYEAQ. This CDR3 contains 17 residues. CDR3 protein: CATSFRPGTGNTGELFF. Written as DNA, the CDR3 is TGTGCCACCAGCTTTCGTCCCGGGACAGGGAACACCGGGGAGCTGTTTTTT. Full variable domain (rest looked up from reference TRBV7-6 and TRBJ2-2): GAGVSQSPRYKVTKRGQDVALRCDPISGHVSLYWYRQALGQGPEFLTYFNYEAQQDKSGLPNDRFSAERPEGSISTLTIQRTEQRDSAMYRCATSFRPGTGNTGELFFGEGSRLTVL.

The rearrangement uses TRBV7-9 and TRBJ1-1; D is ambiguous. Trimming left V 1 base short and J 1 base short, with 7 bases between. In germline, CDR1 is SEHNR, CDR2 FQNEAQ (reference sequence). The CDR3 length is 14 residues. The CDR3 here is CASSLDLTNTEAFF. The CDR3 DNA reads TGTGCCAGCAGCTTAGATTTAACGAACACTGAAGCTTTCTTT.

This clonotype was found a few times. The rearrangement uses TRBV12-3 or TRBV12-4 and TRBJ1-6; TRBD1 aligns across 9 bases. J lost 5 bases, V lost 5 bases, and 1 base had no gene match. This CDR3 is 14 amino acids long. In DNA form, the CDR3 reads TGTGCCAGCAGTCGGGACAGGGATAATTCACCCCTCCACTTT. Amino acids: CASSRDRDNSPLHF.

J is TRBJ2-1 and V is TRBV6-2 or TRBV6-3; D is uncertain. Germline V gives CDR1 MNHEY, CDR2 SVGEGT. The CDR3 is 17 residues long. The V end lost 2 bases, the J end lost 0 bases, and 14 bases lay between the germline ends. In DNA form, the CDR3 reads TGTGCCAGCAGTTACCTACATCCGCAGAGCTCCTACAATGAGCAGTTCTTC. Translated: CASSYLHPQSSYNEQFF.

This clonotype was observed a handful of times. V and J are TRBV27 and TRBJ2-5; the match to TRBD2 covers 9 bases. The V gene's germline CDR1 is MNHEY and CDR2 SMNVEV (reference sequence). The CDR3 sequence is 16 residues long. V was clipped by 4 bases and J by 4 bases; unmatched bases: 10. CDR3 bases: TGTGCCAGCAGTTACATGCCTAGCGGGGCGGGAGAGACCCAGTACTTC. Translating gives CASSYMPSGAGETQYF.

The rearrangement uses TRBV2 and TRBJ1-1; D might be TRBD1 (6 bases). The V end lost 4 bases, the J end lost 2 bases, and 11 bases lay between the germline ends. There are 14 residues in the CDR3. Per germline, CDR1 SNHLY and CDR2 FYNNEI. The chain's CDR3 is CASSATGSNTEAFF. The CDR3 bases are TGTGCCAGCAGTGCTACAGGGTCTAACACTGAAGCTTTCTTT.

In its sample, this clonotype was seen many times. This chain's CDR3 is CASSLQRTGGHGDGTDTQYF. The CDR3 coding sequence is TGTGCCAGCAGCTTACAACGGACAGGGGGCCATGGCGATGGCACAGATACGCAGTATTTT. The rearrangement uses TRBV7-6 and TRBJ2-3; TRBD1 aligns across 11 bases. This CDR3 has 20 amino acids. The ends lost 2 bases at V and 1 base at J; junction bases unmatched: 14. Germline V gene data show CDR1 as SGHVS and CDR2 as FNYEAQ.

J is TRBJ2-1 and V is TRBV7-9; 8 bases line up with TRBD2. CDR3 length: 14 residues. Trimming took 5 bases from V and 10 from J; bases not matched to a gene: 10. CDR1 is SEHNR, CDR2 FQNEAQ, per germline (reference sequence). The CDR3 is CASSPPGGGNEQFF. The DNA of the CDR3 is TGTGCCAGCAGCCCCCCGGGGGGGGGCAACGAGCAGTTCTTC.

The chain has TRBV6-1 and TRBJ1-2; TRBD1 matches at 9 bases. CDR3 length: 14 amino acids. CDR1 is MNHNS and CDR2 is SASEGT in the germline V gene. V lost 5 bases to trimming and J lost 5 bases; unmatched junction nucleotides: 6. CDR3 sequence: CASSPQGAGYGYTF. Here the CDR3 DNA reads TGTGCCAGCAGTCCACAGGGGGCAGGGTATGGCTACACCTTC.

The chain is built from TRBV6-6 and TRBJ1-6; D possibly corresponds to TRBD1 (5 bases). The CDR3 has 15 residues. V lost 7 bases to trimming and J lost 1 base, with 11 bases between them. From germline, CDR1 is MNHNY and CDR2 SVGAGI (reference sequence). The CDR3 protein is CASTSGGSYNSPLHF. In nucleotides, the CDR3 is TGTGCCAGCACCTCGGGGGGATCCTATAATTCACCCCTCCACTTT.

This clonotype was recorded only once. Here the CDR3 DNA reads TGTGCCAGCAGTGGTTACAGGGCGGGGAATCAGCCCCAGCATTTT. The encoded protein is CASSGYRAGNQPQHF. The rearrangement uses TRBV6-6 and TRBJ1-5, with a possible D match to TRBD1 (6 bases). Germline assignment: CDR1 MNHNY and CDR2 SVGAGI (reference sequence). V dropped 5 bases and J dropped 4 bases, with 15 bases sitting between them. CDR3 length: 15 residues.

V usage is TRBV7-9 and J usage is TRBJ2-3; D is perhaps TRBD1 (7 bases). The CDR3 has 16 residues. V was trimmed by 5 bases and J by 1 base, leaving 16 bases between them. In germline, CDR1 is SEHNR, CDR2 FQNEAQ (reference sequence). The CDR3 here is CASSRGTARRTDTQYF. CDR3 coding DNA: TGTGCCAGCAGCCGCGGGACAGCCCGGCGCACAGATACGCAGTATTTT.

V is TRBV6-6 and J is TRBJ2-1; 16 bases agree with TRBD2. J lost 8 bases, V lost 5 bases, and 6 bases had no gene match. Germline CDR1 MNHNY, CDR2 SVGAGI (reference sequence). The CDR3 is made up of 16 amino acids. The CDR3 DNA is TGTGCCAGCAGTCCGACCGGGACTAGCGGGGGGGATGAGCAGTTCTTC. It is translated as CASSPTGTSGGDEQFF.